Following are 22 T cell receptor beta chains from one sample sequenced in a study of control samples from healthy donors and cancer patients. Only in-frame clones appear in the TCRdb table, and some are missing; sequencing was by immunoSEQ multiplex PCR. The data contain some 150,000 clones, more than 90% of them singletons. Material for sequencing was blood. The receptors were sampled from a man aged 25-45 years in good health.

The chain recombines TRBV5-1 with TRBJ2-1; D might be TRBD1 (5 bases). Trimming stripped 0 bases from V and 10 bases from J, with 8 bases between. This CDR3 is built from 12 residues. The germline gives CDR1 SGHRS, CDR2 YFSETQ. CDR3 loop: CASSLARAEQFF. In DNA, the CDR3 is TGCGCCAGCAGCTTGGCCAGGGCGGAGCAGTTCTTC.

The rearrangement joins TRBV2 to TRBJ1-5, with D possibly being TRBD1 (5 bases). The CDR3 is 13 amino acids. Germline V gene sequence: CDR1 SNHLY, CDR2 FYNNEI. V lost 7 bases to trimming and J lost 1 base, with 8 bases between them. In nucleotides, the CDR3 is TGTGCCAGCATTGAGGGGAGCAATCAGCCCCAGCATTTT. Translating it yields CASIEGSNQPQHF.

This chain joins TRBV18 and TRBJ2-3, with 10 bases lining up with TRBD1. The germline V gene encodes CDR1 KGHSH and CDR2 LQKENI. The CDR3 extends over 13 amino acids. V lost 5 bases and J lost 8; bases outside the gene matches: 4. The CDR3 coding sequence is TGTGCCAGCTCAAGCGGACAGGGGGGTACGCAGTATTTT. It encodes CASSSGQGGTQYF.

This clone was counted a single time. This chain uses TRBV5-6 with TRBJ2-6; 7 nucleotides line up with TRBD2. Germline CDR1 is SGHDT and CDR2 is YYEEEE. The trim removed 6 bases at V and 0 bases at J, leaving 3 bases unmatched. The CDR3 totals 15 residues. CDR3 sequence reads: CASTKRGSGANVLTF. The CDR3 DNA follows: TGTGCCAGCACCAAGCGGGGCTCTGGGGCCAACGTCCTGACTTTC. The full variable domain, rest sourced from reference TRBV5-6 and TRBJ2-6, is DAGVTQSPTHLIKTRGQQVTLRCSPKSGHDTVSWYQQALGQGPQFIFQYYEEEERQRGNFPDRFSGHQFPNYSSELNVNALLLGDSALYLCASTKRGSGANVLTFGAGSRLTVL.

The genes are TRBV7-6 and TRBJ2-7; TRBD2 aligns across 12 bases. This CDR3 region has 17 residues. Losses at the gene ends were 2 bases for V and 2 bases for J; bases not matched to a gene: 7. Germline assignment: CDR1 SGHVS and CDR2 FNYEAQ. CDR3 nucleotides: TGTGCCAGCAGCTTACTTTTCCCTAGCGGGGGGGCCTACGAGCAGTACTTC. This translates into CASSLLFPSGGAYEQYF.

J is TRBJ1-5 and V is TRBV19; weak D call: TRBD1 (6 bases). V dropped 5 bases and J dropped 4 bases, with 12 bases sitting between them. In germline, CDR1 is LNHDA, CDR2 SQIVND (reference sequence). CDR3 length equals 14 residues. CDR3: CASSSGQRNQPQHF. CDR3 DNA sequence: TGTGCCAGTAGTTCTGGACAGCGGAATCAGCCCCAGCATTTT.

The chain recombines TRBV7-9 with TRBJ2-3; 10 bases are shared with TRBD2. Germline assignment: CDR1 SEHNR and CDR2 FQNEAQ (reference sequence). V was clipped by 6 bases and J by 2 bases; unmatched bases: 8. The CDR3 runs to 16 residues. This chain's CDR3 is CASSLLSGGHTDTQYF. CDR3 coding DNA: TGTGCCAGCAGTCTTCTTAGCGGGGGGCACACAGATACGCAGTATTTT.

The chain recombines TRBV5-4 with TRBJ2-3; 8 bases are a match to TRBD2. V shed 4 bases and J 4 bases; nucleotides not matched to a gene: 2. Germline values: CDR1 SGHNT, CDR2 YYREEE (reference sequence). The CDR3 runs to 13 residues. In DNA, the CDR3 is TGTGCCAGCAGCGGACTAGCTGCAGATACGCAGTATTTT. This encodes CASSGLAADTQYF.

The chain couples TRBV19 to TRBJ2-7; 12 nucleotides align to TRBD1. Germline V lookup: CDR1 LNHDA, CDR2 SQIVND (reference sequence). This CDR3 comprises 15 residues. V shed 7 bases, J shed 5 bases, and the junction held 9 bases outside the gene matches. CDR3 bases: TGTGCCAGTAACAAACCGGGACAGGGGGCGAACGAGCAGTACTTC. Translation: CASNKPGQGANEQYF.

The V gene is TRBV9, the J gene TRBJ2-3; TRBD2 aligns across 8 bases. V lost 3 bases and J lost 2; bases outside the gene matches: 5. The CDR3 sequence is 15 residues long. Germline loops: CDR1 SGDLS, CDR2 YYNGEE. CDR3 nucleotides: TGTGCCAGCAGCGCCAGCGGGGGACCCACAGATACGCAGTATTTT. Translated, it gives CASSASGGPTDTQYF.

The gene calls are TRBV6-5 and TRBJ1-2, with no clear D. The V end lost 7 bases, the J end lost 2 bases, and 8 bases lay between the germline ends. This CDR3 spans 12 amino acids. Per germline, CDR1 MNHEY and CDR2 SVGAGI. The CDR3 sequence: CASTRTNYGYTF. DNA of the CDR3: TGTGCCAGCACCCGAACAAACTATGGCTACACCTTC.

This sequence joins TRBV15 and TRBJ1-2; 8 bases fit TRBD1. The V segment lost 4 bases and the J segment 7 bases; nucleotides outside the gene matches: 2. The CDR3 runs to 12 residues. The germline V gene encodes CDR1 LNHNV and CDR2 YYDKDF (reference sequence). CDR3 region: CATSNDRGGYTF. CDR3 nucleotide sequence: TGTGCCACCAGCAACGACAGGGGTGGCTACACCTTC.

V usage is TRBV7-9 and J usage is TRBJ1-5, with D perhaps TRBD1 (6 bases). Germline V gene data show CDR1 as SEHNR and CDR2 as FQNEAQ (reference sequence). With 5 bases removed from V and 3 bases from J, the gap between germline ends came to 11 bases. This CDR3 has 14 amino acids. The CDR3 coding sequence is TGTGCCAGCAGCCCGACAGGCCACAATCAGCCCCAGCATTTT. As protein: CASSPTGHNQPQHF.

This sequence joins TRBV5-1 and TRBJ2-1; TRBD1 agrees at 7 bases. This CDR3 spans 11 amino acids. V shed 6 bases, J shed 7 bases, and the junction held 1 base outside the gene matches. The germline V gene has CDR1 SGHRS and CDR2 YFSETQ. The CDR3 DNA sequence: TGCGCCAGCAAACAGGGGAATGAGCAGTTCTTC. It is translated as CASKQGNEQFF. Full variable domain (remainder filled in from reference TRBV5-1 and TRBJ2-1): KAGVTQTPRYLIKTRGQQVTLSCSPISGHRSVSWYQQTPGQGLQFLFEYFSETQRNKGNFPGRFSGRQFSNSRSEMNVSTLELGDSALYLCASKQGNEQFFGPGTRLTVL.

The genes are TRBV4-1 and TRBJ2-1; 8 nucleotides align to TRBD2. In germline, CDR1 is MGHRA, CDR2 YSYEKL. V was clipped by 0 bases and J by 9 bases; unmatched bases: 7. The CDR3 has 15 amino acids. The CDR3 DNA reads TGCGCCAGCAGCCAAGACCCGGGGGGGCCAAGTGAGCAGTTCTTC. Its translation is CASSQDPGGPSEQFF.

The chain is built from TRBV5-4 and TRBJ1-3, with D possibly TRBD1 on 5 matching bases. The CDR3 is 15 amino acids. Germline values: CDR1 SGHNT, CDR2 YYREEE (reference sequence). Trimming left V 2 bases short and J 2 bases short, with 11 bases between. The CDR3 sequence: CASSFQGGTGNTIYF. CDR3 nucleotide sequence: TGTGCCAGCAGCTTCCAGGGCGGAACTGGAAACACCATATATTTT.

This clone was counted a single time. This sequence joins TRBV19 and TRBJ2-7; 14 bases match TRBD2. J lost 5 bases, V lost 3 bases, and 3 bases had no gene match. In germline, CDR1 is LNHDA, CDR2 SQIVND (reference sequence). The CDR3 has 15 amino acids. CDR3 in amino acids: CASSMGTSGGHEQYF. The CDR3 DNA sequence: TGTGCCAGTAGTATGGGGACTAGCGGGGGACACGAGCAGTACTTC.

J is TRBJ1-1 and V is TRBV3-1 (or the pseudogene TRBV3-2); the match to TRBD1 covers 8 bases. The V gene end was trimmed by 4 bases and the J gene end by 9 bases; junction bases not matched to a gene: 19. This CDR3 has 17 residues. Germline assignment: CDR1 LGHDT and CDR2 YNNKEL (reference sequence). The CDR3 DNA reads as TGTGCCAGCAGCCCCCGACCCCTGTCAGGGGGCTATGGGAAAGCTTTCTTT. This codes for CASSPRPLSGGYGKAFF.

This chain connects TRBV10-3 to TRBJ1-2, with TRBD1 as a possible D gene (6 bases). V was cut by 0 bases and J by 4 bases, with 12 bases left in between. Germline lookup yields CDR1 ENHRY and CDR2 SYGVKD. This CDR3 has 15 residues. CDR3 amino acids: CAISESSGAGYGYTF. As DNA, the CDR3 is TGTGCCATCAGTGAGTCATCGGGGGCAGGCTATGGCTACACCTTC.

The J gene is TRBJ1-2, the V gene TRBV21-1. TRBV21-1 is labeled a pseudogene. The CDR3 contains 13 residues. The CDR3: CASSRARDYGYTF. The CDR3 DNA reads as TGTGCCAGCAGTAGGGCAAGGGACTATGGCTACACCTTC.

The chain recombines TRBV10-3 with TRBJ1-5; D is ambiguous. CDR1 and CDR2 (germline): ENHRY, SYGVKD. The V gene lost 11 bases and the J gene lost 4 bases, with 12 bases spanning the gap. The CDR3 runs 12 residues. CDR3 DNA sequence: TGTGCCTCCCGACTCCCTAATCAGCCCCAGCATTTT. Translating it yields CASRLPNQPQHF.

The chain combines TRBV7-2 with TRBJ1-2, with D uncertain. With 4 bases removed from V and 0 bases from J, the gap between germline ends came to 9 bases. Germline V CDR1 and CDR2: SGHTA, FQGNSA. The length of the CDR3 is 14 residues. CDR3 sequence: CASSSDRANYGYTF. The CDR3, as DNA: TGTGCCAGCAGCTCCGACCGGGCTAACTATGGCTACACCTTC.